This T cell receptor beta chain was obtained from a study of blood T cell repertoires in COVID-19. Relative to its sample, this clone is medium-sized. The CDR3 runs to 14 residues. CDR1 and CDR2 from the germline V gene are MNHEY and SMNVEV (reference sequence). Trimming removed 6 bases from V and 2 bases from J, with 14 bases in between. Assay: immunoSEQ multiplex PCR; the TCRdb copy retains only in-frame clones and omits some. The table lists around 73,000 clones, about four fifths of them singletons. V usage is TRBV27 and J usage is TRBJ2-7, with TRBD1 as a possible D gene (6 bases). The sample comprised peripheral blood. The sequence was obtained from an older woman with acute or convalescent COVID-19. The chain's CDR3 is CASRIQGETYEQYF. CDR3 DNA: TGTGCCAGCAGAATACAGGGTGAAACCTACGAGCAGTACTTC.